This T cell receptor (beta chain) was identified in a study of T cells in Graves' hyperthyroidism and ophthalmopathy. General study findings and limits: Most thyroid clonotypes that were expanded above 0.001 also turned up in blood.

Drawn at first hyperthyroidism diagnosis, the blood sample preceded any ophthalmopathy symptoms. Amplification of TCR beta CDR3 regions used RNA as the template. Primed by the HTBI set, a first-round RT-PCR was run on the TCR CDR3. TCRdb fed the multiplex PCR reads into MiXCR, producing one record per CDR3 protein. The sample holds fewer than 900,000 distinct CDR3 sequences, 18% seen once. This clonotype has more than one count but fewer than ten. Its antigen is still unknown. With V trimmed by 2 bases and J by 8 bases, 8 bases remained unmatched. CDR1 SGHTA and CDR2 FQGTGA come from the germline V gene. The CDR3 length is 16 residues.

The TCR comes from a woman aged 45-65 years with Graves' hyperthyroidism that later progressed to Graves' ophthalmopathy. Sequencing input: blood. The chain is built from TRBV7-3 and TRBJ2-1, with 11 bases aligning to TRBD1. CDR3 nucleotide sequence: TGTGCCAGCAGCTTAGGACAGGGGGCTACAGGTTATGAGCAGTTCTTC. It translates to CASSLGQGATGYEQFF.